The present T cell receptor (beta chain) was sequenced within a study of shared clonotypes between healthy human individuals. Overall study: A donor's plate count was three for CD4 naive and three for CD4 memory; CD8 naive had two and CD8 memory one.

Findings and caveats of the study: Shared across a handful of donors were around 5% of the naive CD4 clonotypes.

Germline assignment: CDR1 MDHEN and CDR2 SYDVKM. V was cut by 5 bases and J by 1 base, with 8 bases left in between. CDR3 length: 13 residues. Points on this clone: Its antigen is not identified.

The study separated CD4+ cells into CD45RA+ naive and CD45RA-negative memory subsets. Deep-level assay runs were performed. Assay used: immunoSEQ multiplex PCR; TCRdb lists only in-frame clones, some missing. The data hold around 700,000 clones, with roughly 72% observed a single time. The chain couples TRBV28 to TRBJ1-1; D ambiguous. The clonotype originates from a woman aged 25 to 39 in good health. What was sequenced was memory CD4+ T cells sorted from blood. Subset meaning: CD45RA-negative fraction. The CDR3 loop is CASSLDTNTEAFF. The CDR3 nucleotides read TGTGCCAGCAGTCTCGACACGAACACTGAAGCTTTCTTT.